A single sample gave rise to the 31 T cell receptor beta chains below, sequenced in a study of cytomegalovirus exposure and HLA in healthy donors. Amplification used 60 Vbeta primers and 13 Jbeta primers. Data came from immunoSEQ multiplex PCR; TCRdb stores just in-frame clones and leaves some out. Among 150,000 to 200,000 clones listed, roughly 90% were seen once. Input material: PBMCs. These receptors were taken from a girl under two years old in good health and CMV-seronegative.

The genes are TRBV5-4 and TRBJ2-3; 8 bases match TRBD2. Unmatched junction bases numbered 8, after V lost 4 bases and J lost 1 base. Germline V gene data show CDR1 as SGHNT and CDR2 as YYREEE (reference sequence). The CDR3 runs 16 residues. The CDR3 DNA reads TGTGCCAGCAGCGGTCGGGGGGGGAGACGCACAGATACGCAGTATTTT. As protein: CASSGRGGRRTDTQYF.

This clone is a singleton in its sample. The chain uses TRBV19 and TRBJ2-3, with 9 bases lining up with TRBD2. V was clipped by 1 base and J by 2 bases; unmatched bases: 1. Germline V gives CDR1 LNHDA, CDR2 SQIVND (reference sequence). CDR3 length: 15 residues. The CDR3 loop is CASSIGGGATDTQYF. In DNA form, the CDR3 reads TGTGCCAGTAGTATAGGCGGGGGGGCCACAGATACGCAGTATTTT.

The chain uses TRBV29-1 and TRBJ1-1; D not certain. The CDR3 consists of 14 residues. Trimming pared 4 bases from V and 1 base from J, leaving 13 bases between. Germline CDR1 SQVTM, CDR2 ANQGSEA. CDR3 sequence: CSVAVIPKNTEAFF. Written as DNA, the CDR3 is TGCAGCGTTGCGGTGATACCGAAGAACACTGAAGCTTTCTTT.

About this clone itself: One junction end does not reproduce the germline sequence, and a read error may be involved. The V call is TRBV5-6, the J call TRBJ2-7, with 11 bases aligning to TRBD2. From germline, CDR1 is SGHDT and CDR2 YYEEEE. CDR3 length equals 15 residues. CDR3: CASSLTSGGHYVQYF. The CDR3 DNA follows: TGTGCCAGCAGCCTCACTAGCGGGGGTCACTACGTGCAGTACTTC.

The rearrangement joins TRBV7-9 to TRBJ2-1, with 16 nucleotides matching TRBD2. Unmatched junction bases numbered 5, after V lost 5 bases and J lost 1 base. The germline V gene encodes CDR1 SEHNR and CDR2 FQNEAQ (reference sequence). The CDR3 consists of 18 residues. The CDR3 sequence is CASSEGLAGGDSYNEQFF. CDR3 sequence (DNA): TGTGCCAGCAGCGAGGGACTAGCGGGGGGGGATTCCTACAATGAGCAGTTCTTC.

The rearrangement joins TRBV7-2 to TRBJ2-4, with a tentative D call TRBD1 (6 bases). Germline lookup yields CDR1 SGHTA and CDR2 FQGNSA. The V gene lost 5 bases and the J gene lost 0 bases, with 14 bases spanning the gap. The CDR3 contains 16 residues. The CDR3 nucleotides are TGTGCCAGCAGCCTAATGCCAGGGGTAGCCAAAAACATTCAGTACTTC. This translates into CASSLMPGVAKNIQYF.

CDR3 DNA: TGTGCCAGCAGTTATAGCCAGGGCTACGAGCAGTACTTC. Translation: CASSYSQGYEQYF. This sequence joins TRBV6-6 and TRBJ2-5; tentatively, D is TRBD1 (5 bases). The J call may be faulty, since TRBJ2-7 better matches the DNA end. This CDR3 spans 13 amino acids. The germline V gene encodes CDR1 MNHNY and CDR2 SVGAGI (reference sequence).

The chain uses TRBV19 and TRBJ1-2; a weak D match, TRBD1 (5 bases). Between the trimmed V and J ends, which lost 3 bases and 2 bases, there was a span of 7 bases. CDR1 LNHDA and CDR2 SQIVND come from the germline V gene (reference sequence). This CDR3 contains 13 residues. In DNA form, the CDR3 reads TGTGCCAGTAGTATGCAGGGCAACTATGGCTACACCTTC. It encodes CASSMQGNYGYTF.

The chain couples TRBV7-9 to TRBJ2-1; possibly TRBD2 for D (6 bases). V lost 5 bases, J lost 12 bases, and 11 bases lay in between. The CDR3 totals 11 residues. From germline, CDR1 is SEHNR and CDR2 FQNEAQ (reference sequence). CDR3 residues: CASSQAGGQFF. In DNA form, the CDR3 reads TGTGCCAGCAGCCAAGCGGGTGGGCAGTTCTTC. Full variable domain (remainder filled in from reference TRBV7-9 and TRBJ2-1): DTGVSQNPRHKITKRGQNVTFRCDPISEHNRLYWYRQTLGQGPEFLTYFQNEAQLEKSRLLSDRFSAERPKGSFSTLEIQRTEQGDSAMYLCASSQAGGQFFGPGTRLTVL.

The chain is built from TRBV9 and TRBJ1-3; D might be TRBD1 (6 bases). The CDR3 extends over 16 amino acids. Germline V CDR1 and CDR2: SGDLS, YYNGEE. V shed 3 bases and J shed 0 bases, with 13 bases lying between them. The CDR3 DNA follows: TGTGCCAGCAGCGCAGACAGGAAGATCTCTGGAAACACCATATATTTT. This sequence encodes CASSADRKISGNTIYF.

The chain combines TRBV5-8 with TRBJ2-7, with D tentatively TRBD2 (5 bases). V shed 5 bases and J shed 2 bases, with 14 bases lying between them. Germline CDR1 and CDR2: SGHTS and YDEGEE. There are 14 residues in the CDR3. This CDR3 reads CASRKRGSTYEQYF. The DNA of the CDR3 is TGTGCCAGCAGAAAGAGAGGGTCAACCTACGAGCAGTACTTC.

The chain has TRBV6-6 and TRBJ2-7, with 7 bases identical to TRBD2. The CDR3 runs 13 residues. Germline CDR1 and CDR2: MNHNY and SVGAGI (reference sequence). The J segment lost 3 bases and the V segment lost 6 bases, leaving 5 bases of the junction unmatched. CDR3 coding DNA: TGTGCCAGCAGGGGCGGGGGACGCTACGAGCAGTACTTC. Translated: CASRGGGRYEQYF.

The V and J genes are TRBV5-3 and TRBJ1-2, with D possibly being TRBD1 (6 bases). TRBV5-3 is known as an ORF, though its function is uncertain. V was shortened by 5 bases and J by 3 bases, with 11 bases between the two germline ends. CDR3 length: 13 residues. DNA for the CDR3: TGTGCCAGAAGGAGACAGGAGGACTATGGCTACACCTTC. It specifies CARRRQEDYGYTF.

The rearrangement uses TRBV5-8 and TRBJ2-1; TRBD2 matches 8 bases. V was pared by 1 base and J by 12 bases, with 9 bases of the junction left unmatched. Germline CDR1 reads SGHTS; CDR2 reads YDEGEE. CDR3 size: 14 residues. CDR3 residues: CASSLRGLGFGQFF. As DNA, the CDR3 is TGTGCCAGCAGCTTGCGGGGACTAGGTTTTGGGCAGTTCTTC.

V usage is TRBV9 and J usage is TRBJ2-1, with unresolved D. The CDR3 has 15 amino acids. Deletions cut 6 bases from V and 0 bases from J, with 13 bases between. CDR1 and CDR2 (germline): SGDLS, YYNGEE. CDR3 nucleotides: TGTGCCAGCAATCTGGGCTTAAGCTCCTACAATGAGCAGTTCTTC. The encoded protein is CASNLGLSSYNEQFF.

The J gene is TRBJ1-5, the V gene TRBV18; D is perhaps TRBD1 (6 bases). The CDR3 covers 13 residues. Trimming took off 6 bases at V and 5 bases at J, with 11 bases between the two ends. The germline gives CDR1 KGHSH, CDR2 LQKENI. DNA for the CDR3: TGTGCCAGCTCGCTTAACAGGGATCAGCCCCAGCATTTT. Amino acids: CASSLNRDQPQHF.

CDR3 nucleotides: TGCAGTGCTAGGGGAGTTTCTGAAGCTTTCTTT. It is translated as CSARGVSEAFF. V is TRBV20-1 and J is TRBJ1-1; D uncertain. The CDR3 loop spans 11 amino acids. V lost 3 bases and J lost 6, with 8 bases in between. CDR1 DFQATT and CDR2 SNEGSKA come from the germline V gene (reference sequence).

The gene calls are TRBV2 and TRBJ2-5; D is possibly TRBD1 (5 bases). Germline V gene lookup returns CDR1 SNHLY and CDR2 FYNNEI. Trimming took 8 bases from V and 5 from J, leaving 12 bases between them. This CDR3 has 12 amino acids. The CDR3 loop is CASRRVGETQYF. The CDR3 DNA is TGTGCCAGCCGCAGGGTAGGGGAGACCCAGTACTTC.

There are a few counts of this clone. This chain joins TRBV27 and TRBJ2-3, with D perhaps TRBD2 (5 bases). V lost 5 bases and J 1 base, leaving 16 bases between the germline ends. There are 16 residues in the CDR3. Germline V gene data show CDR1 as MNHEY and CDR2 as SMNVEV (reference sequence). CDR3 region: CASSPILVEGTDTQYF. The CDR3 DNA is TGTGCCAGCAGTCCCATTCTAGTGGAGGGCACAGATACGCAGTATTTT.

This chain connects TRBV15 to TRBJ1-5; perhaps TRBD1 as D (6 bases). From germline, CDR1 is LNHNV and CDR2 YYDKDF (reference sequence). The CDR3 is 17 amino acids. V lost 2 bases to trimming and J lost 2 bases, with 16 bases between them. DNA of the CDR3: TGTGCCACCAGCAGACGTTTACAGGGTTTTGGCAATCAGCCCCAGCATTTT. Amino acid sequence: CATSRRLQGFGNQPQHF.

This chain uses TRBV9 with TRBJ1-4; no clear D gene. CDR3 length equals 12 residues. Germline CDR1 reads SGDLS; CDR2 reads YYNGEE. V lost 4 bases, J lost 6 bases, and 7 bases lay in between. DNA for the CDR3: TGTGCCAGCAGCCGTTCGGATGAAAAACTGTTTTTT. Translation: CASSRSDEKLFF.

The chain recombines TRBV7-9 with TRBJ2-5, with no clear D. CDR3 length: 15 amino acids. Trimming pared 1 base from V and 3 bases from J, leaving 12 bases between. Germline V CDR1 and CDR2: SEHNR, FQNEAQ (reference sequence). CDR3 protein: CASSLEAGRKETQYF. The CDR3 region has the DNA TGTGCCAGCAGCTTAGAAGCCGGTCGAAAAGAGACCCAGTACTTC.

The chain carries TRBV7-2 and TRBJ2-7; 8 positions agree with TRBD2. This CDR3 has 14 amino acids. CDR1 SGHTA and CDR2 FQGNSA come from the germline V gene. V shed 3 bases, J shed 2 bases, and the junction held 3 bases outside the gene matches. DNA of the CDR3: TGTGCCAGCAGCTTTGGAGCGGGGGCCTACGAGCAGTACTTC. It yields the protein CASSFGAGAYEQYF.

The genes are TRBV5-6 and TRBJ2-2; possible D gene TRBD2, 5 bases. CDR1 and CDR2 (germline): SGHDT, YYEEEE. The CDR3 loop spans 14 amino acids. V was clipped by 2 bases and J by 0 bases, with 5 bases between them. The CDR3 sequence: CASSLAANTGELFF. Here the CDR3 DNA reads TGTGCCAGCAGCTTAGCGGCGAACACCGGGGAGCTGTTTTTT.

A few counts support this clone. The chain is built from TRBV29-1 and TRBJ2-7; tentatively, D is TRBD2 (5 bases). Germline values: CDR1 SQVTM, CDR2 ANQGSEA. The CDR3 consists of 14 residues. Trimming stripped 0 bases from V and 2 bases from J, with 11 bases between. The CDR3 DNA follows: TGCAGCGTTGAAGATCGGGGAGCACCCTACGAGCAGTACTTC. This codes for CSVEDRGAPYEQYF.

The chain uses TRBV5-1 and TRBJ2-7; 11 nucleotides agree with TRBD1. The CDR3 loop spans 15 amino acids. Per germline, CDR1 SGHRS and CDR2 YFSETQ. After removal of 2 bases from V and 6 bases from J, the junction contained 7 bases not matched to a gene. In DNA, the CDR3 is TGCGCCAGCAGCTTCGGTGGACAGGGGGCGGGCGAGCAGTACTTC. It is translated as CASSFGGQGAGEQYF.

The chain links TRBV30 to TRBJ1-5, with D perhaps TRBD1 (5 bases). Per germline, CDR1 GTSNPN and CDR2 SVGIG (reference sequence). The V end was cut by 1 base, the J end by 2 bases, with 9 bases between. CDR3 length equals 14 residues. CDR3 sequence reads: CAWSGGGGNQPQHF. The CDR3 nucleotides are TGTGCCTGGAGTGGGGGGGGAGGCAATCAGCCCCAGCATTTT. Filled out from reference TRBV30 and TRBJ1-5, the complete variable domain reads SQTIHQWPATLVQPVGSPLSLECTVEGTSNPNLYWYRQAAGRGLQLLFYSVGIGQISSEVPQNLSASRPQDRQFILSSKKLLLSDSGFYLCAWSGGGGNQPQHFGDGTRLSIL.

The gene calls are TRBV7-2 and TRBJ2-4; tentatively, D is TRBD2 (7 bases). The CDR3 spans 19 residues. V shed 2 bases and J shed 1 base, with 21 bases lying between them. CDR1 and CDR2 from the germline V gene are SGHTA and FQGNSA. The CDR3 protein is CASSLKGVRGAFAKNIQYF. The CDR3 DNA is TGTGCCAGCAGCTTAAAGGGGGTTCGGGGGGCATTCGCCAAAAACATTCAGTACTTC.

The genes are TRBV5-6 and TRBJ2-1; 7 positions agree with TRBD1. V lost 4 bases and J lost 4; bases outside the gene matches: 11. The CDR3 extends over 16 amino acids. The germline CDR1 and CDR2 sequences are SGHDT and YYEEEE. CDR3 protein: CASSGALRGSYNEQFF. The CDR3, as DNA: TGTGCCAGCAGCGGGGCCCTCAGGGGGAGTTACAATGAGCAGTTCTTC.

The CDR3 region is CASSRAPGDEQFF. The CDR3 coding sequence is TGTGCCAGCAGCCGCGCCCCCGGTGATGAGCAGTTCTTC. The V gene is TRBV7-3, the J gene TRBJ2-1; no clear D. The length of the CDR3 is 13 residues. Germline V gene data show CDR1 as SGHTA and CDR2 as FQGTGA. The V gene lost 5 bases and the J gene lost 8 bases, with 13 bases spanning the gap. The entire variable domain, with the rest obtained from reference TRBV7-3 and TRBJ2-1, is as follows: GAGVSQTPSNKVTEKGKYVELRCDPISGHTALYWYRQSLGQGPEFLIYFQGTGAADDSGLPNDRFFAVRPEGSVSTLKIQRTERGDSAVYLCASSRAPGDEQFFGPGTRLTVL.

The chain employs TRBV30 and TRBJ2-2; 15 bases agree with TRBD2. J was trimmed by 4 bases and V by 3 bases; bases with no gene match: 12. CDR3 length equals 19 residues. Per the germline V gene, CDR1 is GTSNPN and CDR2 is SVGIG (reference sequence). As DNA, the CDR3 is TGTGCCTGGAGCTTGAGTTCCGGACTAGCGGGGGGGCCCACCGGGGAGCTGTTTTTT. It yields the protein CAWSLSSGLAGGPTGELFF.